This TCR beta chain stems from a study of blood T cell repertoires in COVID-19. Study background: The study drew acute and convalescent COVID-19 samples from the United States, Italy and Spain. Sample material is recorded as cDNA or gDNA derived from T cells, B-cell-depleted T cells, or PBMCs.

The CDR3 consists of 15 residues. V was clipped by 0 bases and J by 11 bases, with 17 bases between them. CDR1 and CDR2 from the germline V gene are LNHDA and SQIVND (reference sequence). Study processing details: Reference gene primer amplification gave nucleated cell count estimates. Assay used: immunoSEQ multiplex PCR; TCRdb lists only in-frame clones, some missing. The V and J calls and clone size are taken from that table; D and trimming were inferred from the DNA. Among approximately 300,000 clones listed, about nine tenths were seen once. The specimen was peripheral blood. The chain carries TRBV19 and TRBJ1-5; no reliable D call. This sequence was found in a man aged 18 to 35 with active or convalescent COVID-19. The CDR3 here is CASSIEVGSLMAQHF. In DNA, the CDR3 is TGTGCCAGTAGTATAGAGGTCGGGTCCTTGATGGCCCAGCATTTT. The variable domain in full, with the rest retrieved from reference TRBV19 and TRBJ1-5, is DGGITQSPKYLFRKEGQNVTLSCEQNLNHDAMYWYRQDPGQGLRLIYYSQIVNDFQKGDIAEGYSVSREKKESFPLTVTSAQKNPTAFYLCASSIEVGSLMAQHFGDGTRLSIL.